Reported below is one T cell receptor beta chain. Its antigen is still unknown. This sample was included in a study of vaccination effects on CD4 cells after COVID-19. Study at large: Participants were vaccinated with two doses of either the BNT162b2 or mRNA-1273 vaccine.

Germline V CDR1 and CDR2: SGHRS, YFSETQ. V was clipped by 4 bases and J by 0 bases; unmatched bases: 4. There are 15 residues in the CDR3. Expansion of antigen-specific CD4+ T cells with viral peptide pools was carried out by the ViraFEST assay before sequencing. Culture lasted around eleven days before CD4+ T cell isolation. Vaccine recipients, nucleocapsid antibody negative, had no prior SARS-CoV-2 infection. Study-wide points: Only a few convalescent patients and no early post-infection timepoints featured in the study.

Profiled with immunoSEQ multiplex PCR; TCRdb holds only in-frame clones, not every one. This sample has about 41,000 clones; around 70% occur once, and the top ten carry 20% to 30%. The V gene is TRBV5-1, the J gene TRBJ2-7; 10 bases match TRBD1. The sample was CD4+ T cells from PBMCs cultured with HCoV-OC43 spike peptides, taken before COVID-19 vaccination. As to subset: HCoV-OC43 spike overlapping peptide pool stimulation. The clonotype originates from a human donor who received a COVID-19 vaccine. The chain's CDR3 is CASSGGQGHSYEQYF. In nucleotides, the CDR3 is TGCGCCAGCAGCGGGGGACAGGGGCACTCCTACGAGCAGTACTTC.